A single sample is the source of the 14 T cell receptor beta chains below, sequenced in a study of blood T cells in healthy people across ages. Primed by a sample-barcoded 5' primer and a J-beta primer mix, a second PCR proceeded for about 7 to 11 cycles. TCRdb called the 5' RACE reads again in MiXCR, with one record for every CDR3 protein. The sample includes approximately 850,000 distinct CDR3 sequences, 44% of them seen just once. Sequencing was performed on blood. The receptors shown here come from a man aged 60 to 69 in good health.

Only a few counts were recorded for this clonotype. The J gene is TRBJ2-5, the V gene TRBV7-9; 9 bases agree with TRBD1. Per germline, CDR1 SEHNR and CDR2 FQNEAQ (reference sequence). V dropped 0 bases and J dropped 3; count of bases not matched to a gene: 5. The CDR3 length is 16 residues. CDR3 sequence reads: CASSLARGQGKETQYF. DNA for the CDR3: TGTGCCAGCAGCTTAGCGCGCGGACAGGGGAAAGAGACCCAGTACTTC. The full variable domain, completed using reference TRBV7-9 and TRBJ2-5, is DTGVSQNPRHKITKRGQNVTFRCDPISEHNRLYWYRQTLGQGPEFLTYFQNEAQLEKSRLLSDRFSAERPKGSFSTLEIQRTEQGDSAMYLCASSLARGQGKETQYFGPGTRLLVL.

V is TRBV7-2 and J is TRBJ1-6; the D gene is possibly TRBD1 (6 bases). Trimming removed 3 bases at V and 0 bases at J, with 9 bases between. Germline-derived CDR1 and CDR2 are SGHTA and FQGNSA. The CDR3 extends over 16 amino acids. Written as DNA, the CDR3 is TGTGCCAGCAGCTTCCGGGACACCTCCTATAATTCACCCCTCCACTTT. It specifies CASSFRDTSYNSPLHF.

The gene calls are TRBV20-1 and TRBJ1-1; a possible D gene is TRBD1 (5 bases). Germline V gene lookup returns CDR1 DFQATT and CDR2 SNEGSKA (reference sequence). Trimming took 6 bases from V and 4 from J, leaving 12 bases between them. This CDR3 has 12 residues. This CDR3 reads CSAPVRGTEAFF. The CDR3 bases are TGCAGTGCCCCTGTGAGGGGCACTGAAGCTTTCTTT.

The rearrangement uses TRBV2 and TRBJ1-6; 9 positions agree with TRBD1. This CDR3 is built from 14 residues. V shed 5 bases, J shed 9 bases, and the junction held 5 bases outside the gene matches. Germline lookup yields CDR1 SNHLY and CDR2 FYNNEI. CDR3 residues: CASSQTGGGSPLHF. DNA for the CDR3: TGTGCCAGCAGTCAAACAGGGGGCGGTTCACCCCTCCACTTT. Together with reference TRBV2 and TRBJ1-6, the CDR3 gives the full variable domain: EPEVTQTPSHQVTQMGQEVILRCVPISNHLYFYWYRQILGQKVEFLVSFYNNEISEKSEIFDDQFSVERPDGSNFTLKIRSTKLEDSAMYFCASSQTGGGSPLHFGNGTRLTVT.

The genes are TRBV2 and TRBJ2-7, with 7 bases lining up with TRBD1. J gave up 0 bases and V 5 bases, and 7 bases lay outside the gene matches. The CDR3 is made up of 15 amino acids. The germline V gene encodes CDR1 SNHLY and CDR2 FYNNEI. The CDR3 DNA sequence: TGTGCCAGCAGTCCCGACAGGGTCCGCTCCTACGAGCAGTACTTC. This sequence encodes CASSPDRVRSYEQYF. The entire variable domain, with the rest obtained from reference TRBV2 and TRBJ2-7, is as follows: EPEVTQTPSHQVTQMGQEVILRCVPISNHLYFYWYRQILGQKVEFLVSFYNNEISEKSEIFDDQFSVERPDGSNFTLKIRSTKLEDSAMYFCASSPDRVRSYEQYFGPGTRLTVT.

V is TRBV4-3 and J is TRBJ2-3, with TRBD2 identical over 7 bases. The CDR3 consists of 16 residues. Unmatched junction bases numbered 8, after V lost 5 bases and J lost 0 bases. Germline lookup yields CDR1 LGHNA and CDR2 YSLEER. Here the CDR3 reads CASSLGLAESTDTQYF. The CDR3 DNA sequence: TGCGCCAGCAGCTTGGGTCTAGCGGAGAGCACAGATACGCAGTATTTT.

Only a few counts were recorded for this clonotype. The rearrangement links TRBV20-1 to TRBJ2-1, with D perhaps given as TRBD1 or TRBD2 (5 bases each). CDR3 length: 17 residues. CDR1 is DFQATT and CDR2 is SNEGSKA in the germline V gene (reference sequence). V lost 0 bases to trimming and J lost 3 bases, with 18 bases between them. The CDR3 region is CSARDPRVGTHYNEQFF. In DNA, the CDR3 is TGCAGTGCTAGAGATCCCCGGGTGGGGACCCACTACAATGAGCAGTTCTTC.

This clonotype was detected only once. The genes are TRBV21-1 and TRBJ1-1; the table assigns TRBD1, which was not confirmed against the DNA. TRBV21-1 is a pseudogene segment. The CDR3 is 16 amino acids. The chain's CDR3 is CASSKKGTGRNTEAFF. DNA of the CDR3: TGTGCCAGCAGCAAAAAGGGGACAGGGAGGAACACTGAAGCTTTCTTT.

This clonotype was counted a few times. The V and J genes are TRBV9 and TRBJ1-6; the match to TRBD1 covers 9 bases. In germline, CDR1 is SGDLS, CDR2 YYNGEE. The V gene end was trimmed by 3 bases and the J gene end by 13 bases; junction bases not matched to a gene: 14. The CDR3 length is 16 residues. The CDR3 loop is CASSATPGQGVVPLHF. The CDR3, as DNA: TGTGCCAGCAGCGCTACCCCGGGACAGGGAGTCGTGCCCCTCCACTTT.

The chain employs TRBV20-1 and TRBJ1-1; possibly TRBD1 for D (6 bases). The CDR3 has 13 residues. The V and J ends lost 0 bases and 12 bases respectively, with 17 bases between them. The germline V gene has CDR1 DFQATT and CDR2 SNEGSKA (reference sequence). CDR3 DNA sequence: TGCAGTGCTAGAGAGAGGACAGACGATAGGTCTTTCTTT. Protein sequence: CSARERTDDRSFF.

The chain uses TRBV20-1 and TRBJ1-1; D may be TRBD1 (5 bases). From germline, CDR1 is DFQATT and CDR2 SNEGSKA (reference sequence). The germline V and J ends were trimmed by 6 bases and 2 bases, with 13 bases remaining between them. This CDR3 has 13 amino acids. CDR3: CSARTSQNTEAFF. CDR3 DNA: TGCAGTGCGAGGACATCTCAAAACACTGAAGCTTTCTTT.

This clonotype was seen many times. The genes are TRBV20-1 and TRBJ1-2; possible D gene TRBD1, 6 bases. This CDR3 spans 15 amino acids. V lost 1 base and J 0 bases, leaving 12 bases between the germline ends. Per germline, CDR1 DFQATT and CDR2 SNEGSKA (reference sequence). CDR3 sequence: CSARGQGRTNYGYTF. Here the CDR3 DNA reads TGCAGTGCTAGAGGCCAGGGGCGGACTAACTATGGCTACACCTTC.

V gene TRBV12-3 or TRBV12-4 combines with J gene TRBJ1-3; no clear D. This CDR3 has 16 amino acids. The germline V and J ends were trimmed by 6 bases and 2 bases, with 17 bases remaining between them. CDR3 loop: CASRAKGVAPGNTIYF. The CDR3 bases are TGTGCCAGCAGGGCCAAGGGTGTCGCCCCTGGAAACACCATATATTTT.

The chain joins TRBV4-3 to TRBJ2-4; the D is unclear. This CDR3 region has 13 residues. Germline V lookup: CDR1 LGHNA, CDR2 YSLEER. The germline V and J ends were trimmed by 0 bases and 1 base, with 1 base remaining between them. This CDR3 reads CASSQDAKNIQYF. CDR3 nucleotide sequence: TGCGCCAGCAGCCAAGATGCCAAAAACATTCAGTACTTC.